This is a list of T cell receptor beta chains from one sample in a study of blood T cell repertoires in COVID-19. The table came from immunoSEQ multiplex PCR; TCRdb's copy has only in-frame clones and leaves some out. The sample holds over 450,000 clones, roughly nine tenths seen once. Sequenced: peripheral blood. These receptors originate from a man aged 18 to 29 with COVID-19, enrolled during active disease. CDR3s include the opening cysteine and the closing phenylalanine or tryptophan. A D gene is named only where the DNA matches it firmly. Expanded clones get a size class; other rows say once, few or many, or leave the size out.

TRBV2	-	TRBJ2-1	-	TGTGCCAGCAGCCGGACAGAGCGAGCTGAGCAGTTCTTC	CASSRTERAEQFF
TRBV6-5	-	TRBJ1-5	-	TGTGCCAGCTCAGAAACTACTAACCAGCCCCAGCATTTT	CASSETTNQPQHF
TRBV24-1	-	TRBJ1-1	-	TGTGCCACCAGAGGGGATTACACTGAAGCTTTCTTT	CATRGDYTEAFF
TRBV13	TRBD2	TRBJ2-2	-	TGTGCCAGCAGCTCCCTTGGGCTAGCGGGGGTTACAAACACCGGGGAGCTGTTTTTT	CASSSLGLAGVTNTGELFF
TRBV9	TRBD2	TRBJ2-1	-	TGTGCCAGCAGCGTAGACGGGAGGGGGGTCAATGAGCAGTTCTTC	CASSVDGRGVNEQFF
TRBV19	-	TRBJ2-7	few	TGTGCCAGTAGTATCGCGGGACCTCCCTACGAGCAGTACTTC	CASSIAGPPYEQYF
TRBV6-6	-	TRBJ2-7	-	TGTGCCAGCAGTCCACGGGGAGTGAGCTCCTACGAGCAGTACTTC	CASSPRGVSSYEQYF
TRBV12-3/TRBV12-4	-	TRBJ2-3	-	TGTGCCAGCAGTCCCCTTTCAGATACGCAGTATTTT	CASSPLSDTQYF
TRBV6-5	TRBD1	TRBJ2-5	-	TGTGCCAGCAGGCAGGGGGTACAAGAGACCCAGTACTTC	CASRQGVQETQYF
TRBV19	TRBD1	TRBJ2-6	few	TGTGCCAGTAGTGGGGACAGGGGATCTGGGGCCAACGTCCTGACTTTC	CASSGDRGSGANVLTF
TRBV2	-	TRBJ2-2	-	TGTGCCAGCAGGCCCAGGGTGACCGGGGAGCTGTTTTTT	CASRPRVTGELFF
TRBV19	-	TRBJ2-7	-	TGTGCCAGTAGTGTAGGAGGGGACAATTCCTACGAGCAGTACTTC	CASSVGGDNSYEQYF
TRBV11-2	TRBD2	TRBJ2-3	-	TGTGCCAGCAGCTTATACGGGGGGGCCTTAGATACGCAGTATTTT	CASSLYGGALDTQYF
TRBV7-9	-	TRBJ1-2	-	TGTGCCAGCAGCTTTGACCGGCGGGGCTACACCTTC	CASSFDRRGYTF
TRBV29-1	-	TRBJ2-5	-	TGCAGCGTTTTCGGGGGCCAAGAGACCCAGTACTTC	CSVFGGQETQYF
TRBV5-1	-	TRBJ2-3	once	TGCGCCAGCAGCTTGTATCCGGGAGCAGATACGCAGTATTTT	CASSLYPGADTQYF
TRBV24-1	-	TRBJ2-5	-	TGTGCCACCAGTGATCCTACAGGGTACCAAGAGACCCAGTACTTC	CATSDPTGYQETQYF
TRBV7-2	TRBD2	TRBJ2-2	-	TGTGCCAGCAGCTTAGGACTAGCGGGAGTAGGGCTGTTTTTT	CASSLGLAGVGLFF
TRBV4-1	TRBD2	TRBJ2-7	-	TGCGCCAGCAGCCATAGCGGGGGGGATACCTACGAGCAGTACTTC	CASSHSGGDTYEQYF
TRBV6-5	TRBD1	TRBJ1-1	-	TGTGCCAGCAGAGGACAGGGTTTAGACACTGAAGCTTTCTTT	CASRGQGLDTEAFF
TRBV11-2	TRBD2	TRBJ2-7	-	TGTGCCAGCAGCACAGCGGGAGGGCGCTTTGACGAGCAGTACTTC	CASSTAGGRFDEQYF
TRBV7-8	-	TRBJ2-2	once	TGTGCCAGCAGCCCCTCGGGAGAGGGGACCGGGGAGCTGTTTTTT	CASSPSGEGTGELFF
TRBV7-6	TRBD2	TRBJ2-2	-	TGTGCCAGCAGCTTGGGGGGGGACACCGGGGAGCTGTTTTTT	CASSLGGDTGELFF
TRBV12-5	TRBD1	TRBJ1-6	few	TGTGCTAGTGCCCTGGGACAGGAGGTCCACTTT	CASALGQEVHF
TRBV7-3	-	TRBJ2-3	-	TGTGCCAGCAGCTCCTCTATCACAGATACGCAGTATTTT	CASSSSITDTQYF
TRBV4-2	TRBD1	TRBJ1-1	-	TGTGCCAGCGTAGGGCAGGGACAGTTCACTGAAGCTTTCTTT	CASVGQGQFTEAFF
TRBV5-4	-	TRBJ1-6	-	TGTGCCAGCAGCCTGGGAGTAGGGGGATCCTATAATTCACCCCTCCACTTT	CASSLGVGGSYNSPLHF
TRBV2	TRBD1	TRBJ2-1	-	TGTGCCAGCAGCCTTGACAGGGATGAGCAGTTCTTC	CASSLDRDEQFF
TRBV5-4	-	TRBJ2-5	once	TGTGCCAGCAGCTACCCGGGGGGCGGGACCCAGTACTTC	CASSYPGGGTQYF
TRBV5-1	TRBD2	TRBJ2-2	-	TGCGCCAGCAGAACTGGGACTACCACCGGGGAGCTGTTTTTT	CASRTGTTTGELFF
TRBV28	-	TRBJ2-5	once	TGTGCCAGCAGTCGACGGAGAGGAGAGACCCAGTACTTC	CASSRRRGETQYF
TRBV5-1	-	TRBJ2-2	-	TGCGCCAGCAGCCCAGGGGCCACGAACACCGGGGAGCTGTTTTTT	CASSPGATNTGELFF
TRBV19	-	TRBJ1-2	-	TGTGCCAGTAGTCGGCAGGGTGATGGCTACACCTTC	CASSRQGDGYTF
TRBV6-1	TRBD1	TRBJ2-2	-	TGTGCCAGCAGTGAAGCCTATGGGACAGGGGGCGGGGAGCTGTTTTTT	CASSEAYGTGGGELFF
TRBV30	TRBD1	TRBJ1-1	-	TGTGCCTGGAGGCAGCCCGGGACAGGGTCGATGAACACTGAAGCTTTCTTT	CAWRQPGTGSMNTEAFF
TRBV6-1	TRBD1	TRBJ2-3	-	TGTGCCAGCAGTGAAGAGACAGGGTGGGCAGATACGCAGTATTTT	CASSEETGWADTQYF
TRBV5-1	TRBD1	TRBJ2-7	-	TGCGCCAGCAGCCCGGGACAGGGTAACGGCGAGCAGTACTTC	CASSPGQGNGEQYF
TRBV24-1	-	TRBJ2-5	-	TGTGCCACCAGTGATTCAGGGTTTCAAGAGACCCAGTACTTC	CATSDSGFQETQYF
TRBV10-2	-	TRBJ1-2	-	TGCGCCAGCAGTCCCGGGCCAGGGGTTGGTGGCTATGGCTACACCTTC	CASSPGPGVGGYGYTF
TRBV5-4	TRBD2	TRBJ2-1	once	TGTGCCAGCAGCTTCCAAAGCGGGAGTCCCTACAATGAGCAGTTCTTC	CASSFQSGSPYNEQFF
TRBV5-5	TRBD2	TRBJ2-3	-	TGTGCCAGCAGCTCGGGGGGGCCTTGGACAGATACGCAGTATTTT	CASSSGGPWTDTQYF
TRBV2	TRBD1	TRBJ2-3	-	TGTGCCAGCAGTCCACGGGGACAGCCTAGCACAGATACGCAGTATTTT	CASSPRGQPSTDTQYF